This is a list of T cell receptor gamma chains from one sample in a study of human gamma delta and Vdelta1 T cells. These TCRs are of unknown antigen specificity. TCRdb re-called the PCR reads using CATT. The sample yields about 4,000 gamma-chain clones, 16% seen once. Sequencing was performed on Vdelta1 gamma-delta T cells from blood grown in culture (DOT cells). The receptor set was obtained from a human donor in good health. Both conserved end residues are part of each CDR3. The order of the fields is clone size, CDR3 length, J gene, V gene, CDR3 DNA, CDR3 protein. A row's size may be missing; if present it is once, few, many or a size class.

>.|16|TRGJP2|TRGV3
TGTGCCACCTGGGACAGAGCCTTAAGTAGTGATTGGATCAAGACGTTT
CATWDRALSSDWIKTF
>medium-sized|12|TRGJ1/TRGJ2|TRGV3
TGTGCCACCTGGGACAATTATTATAAGAAACTCTTT
CATWDNYYKKLF
>.|13|TRGJ1/TRGJ2|TRGV8
TGTGCCACCTGGGATAGCAGTTATTATAAGAAACTCTTT
CATWDSSYYKKLF
>.|11|TRGJ1/TRGJ2|TRGV9
TGTGCCTTGTGGGAGCCAATAAAGAAACTCTTT
CALWEPIKKLF
>.|15|TRGJ1/TRGJ2|TRGV8
TGTGCCACCTGGGATAATGAATTGGGTTATTATAAGAAACTCTTT
CATWDNELGYYKKLF
>.|16|TRGJ1/TRGJ2|TRGV4
TGTGCCACCTGGGATGGCCTACAGGGGCGTTATTATAAGAAACTCTTT
CATWDGLQGRYYKKLF
>.|13|TRGJ1/TRGJ2|TRGV9
TGTGCCTTGGCGTGGGAAAATTATTATAAGAAACTCTTT
CALAWENYYKKLF
>.|12|TRGJ1/TRGJ2|TRGV5
TGTGCCACCTGGGACAACCCCTTCTATTCGCTCTTT
CATWDNPFYSLF
>few|13|TRGJ1/TRGJ2|TRGV2
TGTGCCACCTGGGACGGGCCTTGTTGTAAGAAACTCTTT
CATWDGPCCKKLF
>.|11|TRGJ1/TRGJ2|TRGV2
TGTGCCACCTGGGACGGGCAGAAGAAACTCTTT
CATWDGQKKLF
>medium-sized|14|TRGJ1/TRGJ2|TRGV3
TGTGCCACCTGGGACAGGCTCCATTATTATAAGAAACTCTTT
CATWDRLHYYKKLF
>.|12|TRGJ1/TRGJ2|TRGV4
TGTGCCACCTGGGATGTAGGCTATAAGAAACTCTTT
CATWDVGYKKLF
>few|16|TRGJP2|TRGV9
TGTGCCTTGTGGGAGGCCCCAATTAGTAGTGATTGGATCAAGACGTTT
CALWEAPISSDWIKTF
>few|13|TRGJ1/TRGJ2|TRGV9
TGTGCCTTGTGGGAGGACTATTATTATAAGAAACTCTTT
CALWEDYYYKKLF
>few|16|TRGJP2|TRGV3
TGTGCCACCTGGGACAGGCCAGTTAGTAGTGATTGGATCAAGACGTTT
CATWDRPVSSDWIKTF
>once|18|TRGJP2|TRGV3
TGTGCCACCTGGGACAGGCCGGACTATTATAGTAGTGATTGGATCAAGACGTTT
CATWDRPDYYSSDWIKTF
>.|11|TRGJ1/TRGJ2|TRGV5
TGTGCCACCTGTGACCGGTTTAAGAAACTCTTT
CATCDRFKKLF
>few|14|TRGJ1/TRGJ2|TRGV9
TGTGCCTTGTGGGAGGTGTGGGAGTATTATAAGAAACTCTTT
CALWEVWEYYKKLF
>few|13|TRGJ1/TRGJ2|TRGV8
TGTGCCACCTGGGATACTCATTATTATAAGAAACTCTTT
CATWDTHYYKKLF
>.|12|TRGJ1/TRGJ2|TRGV3
TGTGCCACCTGGGTCGCGGGTTATAAGAAACTCTTT
CATWVAGYKKLF
>medium-sized|28|TRGJ1/TRGJ2|TRGV10
TGTGCTGCGTGGGATTATATGTTTAAAGAGGTGTGGGGGGCCACTTTACACTTCCTGGGGTTCGGTTCTTTTGAGAAACTCTTT
CAAWDYMFKEVWGATLHFLGFGSFEKLF
>few|19|TRGJP|TRGV9
TGTGCCTTGTGGGAGGAACCTCCTTACGAAGAGTTGGGCAAAAAAATCAAGGTATTT
CALWEEPPYEELGKKIKVF
>.|11|TRGJ1/TRGJ2|TRGV4
TGTGCCACCTGGGATGGTCTAAAGAAACTCTTT
CATWDGLKKLF
>.|14|TRGJ1/TRGJ2|TRGV5
TGTGCCACCTGGGACAGGCGAGGTTATTATAAGAAACTCTTT
CATWDRRGYYKKLF
>.|16|TRGJP2|TRGV3
TGTGCCACCTGGGACAGGCGGGATAGTAGTGATTGGATCAAGACGTTT
CATWDRRDSSDWIKTF
>few|13|TRGJ1/TRGJ2|TRGV5
TGTGCCACCTGGGACAGGCGATCATATAAGAAACTCTTT
CATWDRRSYKKLF
>medium-sized|15|TRGJ1/TRGJ2|TRGV3
TGTGCCACCTGGGACAGGCATCGGGCGAGGGTTAAGAAACTCTTT
CATWDRHRARVKKLF
>few|11|TRGJ1/TRGJ2|TRGV9
TGTGCCTTGTGGGAGGTGCTAAAGAAACTCTTT
CALWEVLKKLF
>.|11|TRGJ1/TRGJ2|TRGV8
TGTGCCACCTGGGATAGATATAAGAAACTCTTT
CATWDRYKKLF
>.|14|TRGJ1/TRGJ2|TRGV2
TGTGCCACCTGGGACGGGCCTAATTATTATAAGAAACTCTTT
CATWDGPNYYKKLF
>few|11|TRGJ1/TRGJ2|TRGV10
TGTGCTGCGTGGGAGGGTTATAAGAAACTCTTT
CAAWEGYKKLF
>.|14|TRGJ1/TRGJ2|TRGV2
TGTGCCACCTGGGACGGGTTTGGGCACGATAAGAAACTCTTT
CATWDGFGHDKKLF
>.|11|TRGJ1/TRGJ2|TRGV8
TGTGCCACCTGGGATAGTTTTAAGAAACTCTTT
CATWDSFKKLF
>.|15|TRGJP2|TRGV3
TGTGCCACCTGGGACAGGTATAGTAGTGATTGGATCAAGACGTTT
CATWDRYSSDWIKTF
>few|13|TRGJ1/TRGJ2|TRGV8
TGTGCCACCTGGGATAGGCTGGGATATAAGAAACTCTTT
CATWDRLGYKKLF
>medium-sized|12|TRGJ1/TRGJ2|TRGV4
TGTGCCACCTGGTTGGCTTATTATAAGAAACTCTTT
CATWLAYYKKLF
>.|17|TRGJP2|TRGV3
TGTGCCACCTGGGACAGCCTCTCCCTTAGTAGTGATTGGATCAAGACGTTT
CATWDSLSLSSDWIKTF
>.|14|TRGJ1/TRGJ2|TRGV4
TGTGCCACCTGGGATGGGCCAGCTTATTATAAGAAACTCTTT
CATWDGPAYYKKLF
>large|13|TRGJ1/TRGJ2|TRGV2
TGTGCCACCTGGGACGGGCAATATTATAAGAAACTCTTT
CATWDGQYYKKLF
>.|13|TRGJ1/TRGJ2|TRGV3
TGTGCCACCTGGGACAACGATAATTATAAGAAACTCTTT
CATWDNDNYKKLF
>.|18|TRGJP2|TRGV9
TGTGCCTTGTGGGAGGTATATATAGTGATGGGTAGTGATTGGATCAAGACGTTT
CALWEVYIVMGSDWIKTF
>medium-sized|11|TRGJP2|TRGV3
TGTGCCACCTGGGACAGGAAGATCAAGACGTTT
CATWDRKIKTF
>medium-sized|12|TRGJ1/TRGJ2|TRGV4
TGTGCCACCTGGGATGGGTATTATAAGAAACTCTTT
CATWDGYYKKLF
>few|14|TRGJ1/TRGJ2|TRGV4
TGTGCCACCTGGGAGGCGCCTAGGGATTATAAGAAACTCTTT
CATWEAPRDYKKLF
>.|13|TRGJ1/TRGJ2|TRGV4
TGTGCCACCTGGGCATTGAAGGGTGATAAGAAACTCTTT
CATWALKGDKKLF
>few|14|TRGJ1/TRGJ2|TRGV3
TGTGCCACCTGGGACAGGCCAGCGTGGTATAAGAAACTCTTT
CATWDRPAWYKKLF
>.|13|TRGJ1/TRGJ2|TRGV8
TGTGCCACCTGGGATTATCGGGGTTATAAGAAACTCTTT
CATWDYRGYKKLF
>few|15|TRGJ1/TRGJ2|TRGV10
TGTGCTGCGTGGGGCAACCCCTCCTATTATTATAAGAAACTCTTT
CAAWGNPSYYYKKLF
>few|15|TRGJ1/TRGJ2|TRGV2
TGTGCCACCTGGGACGGGCCCCCGAATTATTATAAGAAACTCTTT
CATWDGPPNYYKKLF
>few|16|TRGJ1/TRGJ2|TRGV4
TGTGCCACCTGGGATGTAATTTTCGGAGATTATTATAAGAAACTCTTT
CATWDVIFGDYYKKLF
>.|16|TRGJ1/TRGJ2|TRGV4
TGTGCCACCTGGCCACGGATGGGCACTGGTTATTATAAGAAACTCTTT
CATWPRMGTGYYKKLF
>.|20|TRGJ1/TRGJ2|TRGV2
TGTGCCACCTGGGACGGCCTTCGATTGCCCCAGCGCCCCTTTTATTATAAGAAACTCTTT
CATWDGLRLPQRPFYYKKLF
>.|15|TRGJP2|TRGV8
TGTGCCACCTGGGTTTGGCGGGGTAGTGATTGGATCAAGACGTTT
CATWVWRGSDWIKTF
>.|13|TRGJ1/TRGJ2|TRGV2
TGTGCCACCTGGGACGGCCCTTTATGTAAGAAACTCTTT
CATWDGPLCKKLF
>.|12|TRGJ1/TRGJ2|TRGV9
TGTGCCTTGTGGGAGGTGCCCCATAAGAAACTCTTT
CALWEVPHKKLF
>.|15|TRGJ1/TRGJ2|TRGV4
TGTGCCACCTGGGATGGCGGCAAGAATTATTATAAGAAACTCTTT
CATWDGGKNYYKKLF
>few|16|TRGJP2|TRGV5
TGTGCCACCTGGGACAGATGGGATAGTAGTGATTGGATCAAGACGTTT
CATWDRWDSSDWIKTF